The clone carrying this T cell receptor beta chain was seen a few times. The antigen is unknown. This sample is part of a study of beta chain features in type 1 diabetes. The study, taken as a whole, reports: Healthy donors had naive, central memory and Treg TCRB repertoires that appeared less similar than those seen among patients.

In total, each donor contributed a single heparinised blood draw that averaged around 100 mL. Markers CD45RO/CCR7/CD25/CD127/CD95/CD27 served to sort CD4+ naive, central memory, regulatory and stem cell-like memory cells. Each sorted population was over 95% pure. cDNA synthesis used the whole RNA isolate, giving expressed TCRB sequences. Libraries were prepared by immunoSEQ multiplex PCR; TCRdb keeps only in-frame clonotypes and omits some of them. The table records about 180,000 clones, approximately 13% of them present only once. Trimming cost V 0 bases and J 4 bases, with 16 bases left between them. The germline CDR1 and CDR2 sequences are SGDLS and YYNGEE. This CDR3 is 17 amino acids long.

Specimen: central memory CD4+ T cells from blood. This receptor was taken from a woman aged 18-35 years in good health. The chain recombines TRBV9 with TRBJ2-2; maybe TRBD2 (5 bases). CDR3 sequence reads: CASSVEVGAGTTGELFF. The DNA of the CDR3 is TGTGCCAGCAGCGTAGAGGTGGGAGCTGGCACCACCGGGGAGCTGTTTTTT.